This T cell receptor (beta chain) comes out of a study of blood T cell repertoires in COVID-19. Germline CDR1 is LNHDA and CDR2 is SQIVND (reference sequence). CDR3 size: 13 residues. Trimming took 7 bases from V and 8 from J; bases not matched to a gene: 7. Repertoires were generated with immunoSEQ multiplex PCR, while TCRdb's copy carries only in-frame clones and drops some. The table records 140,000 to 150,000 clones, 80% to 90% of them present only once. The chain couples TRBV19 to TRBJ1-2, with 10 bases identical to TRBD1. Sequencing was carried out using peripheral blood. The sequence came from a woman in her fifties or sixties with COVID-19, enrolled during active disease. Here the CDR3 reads CASIDRGPEGYTF. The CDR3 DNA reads TGTGCCAGTATCGACAGGGGGCCTGAAGGCTACACCTTC.